This T cell receptor beta chain was identified during a study of Ad26.COV2.S vaccination and SARS-CoV-2 variants (dated by TCRdb to the early 2020s). Looking at the study overall: Vaccine-arm donors were drawn from COV1001, a multicentre, randomized, double-blind, placebo-controlled phase I-IIa trial of Ad26.COV2.S in healthy adults. TCRbeta repertoire sequencing served as the tool for gauging how specific and how broad the SARS-CoV-2-reactive T cell receptors were following Ad26.COV2.S vaccination. Trial participants were randomized into five groups of five: low-dose or high-dose Ad26.COV2.S given once or twice, or placebo on both occasions. A total of approximately 30 samples were included in the TCR-sequenced set, comprising 19 Ad26.COV2.S vaccine recipients, 5 placebo recipients and 8 SARS-CoV-2 convalescent individuals. Ad26.COV2.S was given intramuscularly at 5x10^10 or 1x10^11 viral particles, as a single shot or as two shots 56 days apart. Throughout the experiments and outcome assessment, investigators stayed blinded to trial group allocation.

Of note for this clone: The antigen this receptor binds is unknown. Per-base qualities were not stored, and no clone one base away is much larger.

V and J are trimmed by 1 base and 2 bases, and the gene matches miss 11 bases of the junction. Inclusive of the bounding cysteine and phenylalanine, the CDR3 is 19 residues long. The read is trimmed to its CDR3 DNA, 57 bases read in frame from base 1. From the germline V gene, CDR1 is SGHTA and CDR2 is FQGTGA. The treatment or condition label on this specimen signifies: 15 to 20 received Ad26.COV2.S at low or high dose, single or two shots; five or six received placebo; per-sample allocation not given. Repertoires of vaccine and placebo recipients were sequenced from samples collected on day 63 after the first injection. In Cohort 1b, about two dozen adults aged 18-55 years were enrolled at a single site in Boston, USA, between 29 July and 7 August 2020. Ad26.COV2.S was a replication-incompetent adenovirus type 26 vector that expressed a prefusion-stabilized SARS-CoV-2 spike protein derived from the original Wuhan strain.

General study outcomes and caveats: Vaccine and placebo recipients had similar non-spike TCR breadth, a finding consistent with the vaccine containing only spike. The authors noted that total T cell responses may have been underestimated by the TCR breadth and depth analyses. After vaccination, spike-specific CD8+ and CD4+ T cell responses were reported to show substantial breadth. Higher spike-specific TCR breadth was observed in Ad26.COV2.S recipients than in placebo recipients (P = 0.0014). The study was not powered to compare responses between vaccine doses or regimens.

TCRbeta CDR3 regions were sequenced with the immunoSEQ Assay. After extraction, genomic DNA underwent amplification by bias-controlled multiplex PCR, followed by high-throughput sequencing. The published analysis was carried out like this. To quantify the absolute abundance of each unique TCRbeta CDR3 region, sequences were collapsed and filtered. T cell fraction was estimated by normalizing TCRbeta template counts to usable DNA, with usable DNA measured through amplification of reference genes found in all nucleated cells. Repertoire TCRs were annotated as SARS-CoV-2-specific by exact matching of V gene, CDR3 amino acid sequence and J gene to a known reactive TCR set. The reference SARS-CoV-2 TCR set came from MIRA and was filtered for enrichment in COVID-19-positive ImmuneCODE repertoires, removing public or cross-reactive TCRs. Using the MIRA antigens, annotated TCRs were further analysed by specific ORF or by position within an ORF. Breadth was defined as annotated unique rearrangements over total unique productive rearrangements; depth was the summed frequency of those rearrangements. Two-sided Wilcoxon rank-sum tests were used to compare TCR breadth between groups. TCRdb took this table from immuneACCESS and kept in-frame rearrangements with V and J called. Such tables lack part of the clones; where checked against another copy, unresolved V genes explain under half of the gap, and the rest is unexplained. That table furnishes V, J and clone size, whereas the DNA furnished D and trimming. For this sample the table gives roughly 510,000 clones, of which 70% to 90% were detected only once. The top ten clonotypes cover 13% of the sample.

This receptor chain uses TRBV7-3 and TRBJ2-3, with 11 middle bases fitting TRBD1. The material sequenced was peripheral blood, taken in a trial of Ad26.COV2.S vaccine versus placebo. This receptor was obtained from a person aged 18-65 years who received the Ad26.COV2.S COVID-19 vaccine or a placebo. The DNA sequence is as follows: TGTGCCAGCAGCTTAATACCAGGGACAGGGGGTCCACACACAGATACGCAGTATTTT. This encodes CASSLIPGTGGPHTDTQYF.